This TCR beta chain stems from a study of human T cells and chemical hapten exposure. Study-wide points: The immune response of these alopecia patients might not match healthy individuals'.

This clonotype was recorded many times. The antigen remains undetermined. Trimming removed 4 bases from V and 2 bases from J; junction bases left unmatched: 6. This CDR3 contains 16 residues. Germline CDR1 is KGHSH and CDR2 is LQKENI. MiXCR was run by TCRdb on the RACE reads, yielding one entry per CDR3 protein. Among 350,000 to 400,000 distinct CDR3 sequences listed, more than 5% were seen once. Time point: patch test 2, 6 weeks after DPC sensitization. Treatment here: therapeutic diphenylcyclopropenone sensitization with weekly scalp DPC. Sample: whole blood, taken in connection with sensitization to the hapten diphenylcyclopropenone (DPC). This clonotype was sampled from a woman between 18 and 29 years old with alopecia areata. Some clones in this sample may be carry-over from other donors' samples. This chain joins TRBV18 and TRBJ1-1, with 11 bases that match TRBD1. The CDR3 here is CASSQVGTGGNTEAFF. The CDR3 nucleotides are TGTGCCAGCTCACAGGTCGGGACAGGGGGTAACACTGAAGCTTTCTTT.